A single sample gave rise to the 14 T cell receptor beta chains below, sequenced in a study of identical twins. TCRdb fed the 5' RACE reads into MiXCR, producing one record per CDR3 protein. The table shows hundreds of thousands of distinct CDR3 sequences, with 9.4% occurring only once. The sample comprised memory (CD45RO+) T cells sorted from blood. Source of these receptors: a woman between 18 and 29 years old in good health.

This clonotype was counted ten times or more. The chain uses TRBV12-3 or TRBV12-4 and TRBJ2-2; the D gene is possibly TRBD1 (5 bases). Trimming cost V 3 bases and J 6 bases, with 14 bases left between them. CDR3 size: 15 residues. The CDR3 DNA follows: TGTGCCAGCAGTTTTTCAGGGATGGGCGCCGGGGAGCTGTTTTTT. Protein: CASSFSGMGAGELFF.

This sequence joins TRBV29-1 and TRBJ2-1, with D perhaps TRBD1 (6 bases). The V end lost 6 bases, the J end lost 9 bases, and 18 bases lay between the germline ends. CDR1 and CDR2 (germline): SQVTM, ANQGSEA. The CDR3 length is 13 residues. In DNA, the CDR3 is TGCAGCGTAGGAACAGGGACCCTTGGTGAGCAGTTCTTC. This encodes CSVGTGTLGEQFF.

This clonotype has more than one count but fewer than ten. The rearrangement joins TRBV12-3 or TRBV12-4 to TRBJ1-1; D not certain. V was clipped by 3 bases and J by 7 bases, with 6 bases between them. This CDR3 has 11 residues. The CDR3 DNA reads as TGTGCCAGCAGTTTCCATAGTGAAGCTTTCTTT. Its protein product is CASSFHSEAFF.

The chain has TRBV20-1 and TRBJ2-7; D is unclear. CDR1 is DFQATT and CDR2 is SNEGSKA in the germline V gene (reference sequence). Trimming took off 4 bases at V and 4 bases at J, with 8 bases between the two ends. The CDR3 runs 11 residues. As DNA, the CDR3 is TGCAGTGCTATGAGTGCGTACGAGCAGTACTTC. It specifies CSAMSAYEQYF.

In its sample, this clonotype was seen many times. This chain uses TRBV7-2 with TRBJ1-2; D ambiguous. Germline V gene data show CDR1 as SGHTA and CDR2 as FQGNSA. Trimming removed 5 bases at V and 4 bases at J, with 11 bases between. The CDR3 is 13 amino acids. The CDR3 DNA reads TGTGCCAGCAGCCGCCGAGGACTCTATGGCTACACCTTC. Amino acid sequence: CASSRRGLYGYTF.

This clonotype was found a few times. The chain combines TRBV20-1 with TRBJ2-1, with 9 bases matching TRBD2. Trimming removed 5 bases from V and 12 bases from J; junction bases left unmatched: 14. Germline V CDR1 and CDR2: DFQATT, SNEGSKA (reference sequence). There are 14 residues in the CDR3. CDR3 loop: CSAYHSGLAISQFF. DNA of the CDR3: TGCAGTGCTTACCACTCGGGACTAGCCATATCGCAGTTCTTC.

The sample holds a few counts of this clonotype. The V call is TRBV7-7, the J call TRBJ2-5; D is ambiguous. Trimming shortened V by 5 bases and J by 5 bases, and 12 bases separated the two germline ends. Germline V gene data show CDR1 as SSHAT and CDR2 as FNYEAQ (reference sequence). This CDR3 comprises 13 residues. The CDR3 sequence is CASSPRTLETQYF. DNA of the CDR3: TGTGCCAGCAGCCCGCGTACCTTGGAGACCCAGTACTTC.

The table lists this clonotype with a few counts. This chain links TRBV9 with TRBJ2-2; 10 bases align to TRBD2. CDR1 and CDR2 (germline): SGDLS, YYNGEE. CDR3 length: 15 amino acids. V was pared by 1 base and J by 5 bases, with 2 bases of the junction left unmatched. DNA for the CDR3: TGTGCCAGCAGCGTAACTAGCGGGACGACCGGGGAGCTGTTTTTT. It is translated as CASSVTSGTTGELFF.

This clonotype was observed at least ten times. The CDR3 DNA reads TGTGCCAGCAGCTTGGGGGGGAAAGGAGCCTACGAGCAGTACTTC. Its protein product is CASSLGGKGAYEQYF. This rearrangement joins TRBV25-1 to TRBJ2-7, with 7 bases matching TRBD2. CDR3 length: 15 residues. CDR1 is MGHDK and CDR2 is SYGVNS in the germline V gene. Germline trimming cut 6 bases from V and 2 bases from J; bases unmatched to any gene: 10.

V gene TRBV30 combines with J gene TRBJ2-3, with 8 positions matching TRBD2. Germline CDR1 GTSNPN, CDR2 SVGIG (reference sequence). J gave up 3 bases and V 0 bases, and 8 bases lay outside the gene matches. This CDR3 has 16 residues. The DNA for the CDR3 is TGTGCCTGGAGTGTAAAAGGAGGCGGGGGGACAGATACGCAGTATTTT. Translation: CAWSVKGGGGTDTQYF.

This clonotype was seen only a few times. V is TRBV6-1 and J is TRBJ2-3, with D perhaps matching TRBD1 or TRBD2 (5 bases each). V was clipped by 2 bases and J by 1 base, with 10 bases between them. The germline V gene has CDR1 MNHNS and CDR2 SASEGT. This CDR3 has 15 amino acids. Here the CDR3 DNA reads TGTGCCAGCAGTGAACATTTGGGGGGCACAGATACGCAGTATTTT. Amino acid sequence: CASSEHLGGTDTQYF.

This clonotype was found many times. The chain has TRBV24-1 and TRBJ2-1; either TRBD1 or TRBD2 may fit D (6 bases each). The germline gives CDR1 KGHDR, CDR2 SFDVKD. V lost 12 bases and J lost 8, with 13 bases in between. The length of the CDR3 is 11 residues. CDR3 sequence (DNA): TGTGCCCCCCTACGGGGGCATGAGCAGTTCTTC. This sequence encodes CAPLRGHEQFF.

This clonotype was observed a few times. J is TRBJ1-3 and V is TRBV5-1, with TRBD1 identical over 7 bases. The germline V gene encodes CDR1 SGHRS and CDR2 YFSETQ. Unmatched junction bases numbered 5, after V lost 5 bases and J lost 0 bases. This CDR3 contains 15 residues. CDR3 region: CASSYSGGSGNTIYF. DNA of the CDR3: TGCGCCAGCAGTTACTCAGGGGGCTCTGGAAACACCATATATTTT.

This chain uses TRBV7-8 with TRBJ2-2, with 8 bases fitting TRBD2. Trimming cost V 1 base and J 5 bases; bases outside gene matches: 6. Germline loops: CDR1 SGHVS, CDR2 FQNEAQ. The CDR3 runs 16 residues. CDR3 bases: TGTGCCAGCAGCTTAGTTACGGGGGGGACGACCGGGGAGCTGTTTTTT. This sequence encodes CASSLVTGGTTGELFF.